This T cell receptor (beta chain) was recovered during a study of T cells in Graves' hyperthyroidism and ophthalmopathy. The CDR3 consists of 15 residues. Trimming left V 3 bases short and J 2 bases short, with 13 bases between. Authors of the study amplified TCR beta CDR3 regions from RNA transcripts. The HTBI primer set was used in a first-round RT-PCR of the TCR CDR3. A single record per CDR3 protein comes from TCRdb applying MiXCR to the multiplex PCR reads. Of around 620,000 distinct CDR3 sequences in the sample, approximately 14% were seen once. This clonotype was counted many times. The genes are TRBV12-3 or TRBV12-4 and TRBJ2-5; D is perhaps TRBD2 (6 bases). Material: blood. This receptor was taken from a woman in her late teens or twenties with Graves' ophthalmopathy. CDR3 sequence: CASSLSRGLQETQYF. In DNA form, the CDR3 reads TGTGCCAGCAGTTTGTCGCGGGGCCTACAAGAGACCCAGTACTTC.